This TCR beta chain was documented in a study of blood T cell repertoires in COVID-19. V was shortened by 3 bases and J by 0 bases, with 11 bases between the two germline ends. CDR1 is SQVTM and CDR2 is ANQGSEA in the germline V gene. This CDR3 is built from 14 residues. The data were produced by immunoSEQ multiplex PCR, yet TCRdb's version contains in-frame clones alone and is incomplete. The top ten hold about 3% of the sample, which has about 270,000 clones, more than 65% seen once. The TCR was taken from a woman in her late teens or twenties with acute or convalescent COVID-19. This rearrangement joins TRBV29-1 to TRBJ2-5; TRBD2 is a possible D gene (6 bases). Sequencing was done on a sample of peripheral blood. The CDR3 reads CSVDLGGDQETQYF. The DNA of the CDR3 is TGCAGCGTTGATTTGGGAGGCGACCAAGAGACCCAGTACTTC.